The present T cell receptor beta chain was sequenced within a study of early stage breast cancer tumors. Study conclusions and caveats: Commonly generated sequences made up most enriched TCRB sequences shared between patients.

The table came from immunoSEQ multiplex PCR; TCRdb's copy has only in-frame clones and leaves some out. The repertoire holds roughly 56,000 clones, more than 60% seen once, with about 3.4% in the top ten. On this clone: Its antigen is currently unknown.

V gave up 5 bases and J gave up 11 bases, with 15 bases separating them. This CDR3 is 12 amino acids long. CDR1 and CDR2 (germline): SGHTA, FQGNSA. The gene calls are TRBV7-2 and TRBJ1-1, with D unresolved. This TCR derives from a person aged 25 to 40 with breast cancer. Sequences were obtained from blood. The CDR3, as DNA: TGTGCCAGCAGCCTTACACCATCGGGGGCTTTCTTT. Translation gives CASSLTPSGAFF.